These T cell receptor beta chains were read from a single sample in a study of blood T cell repertoires in COVID-19. This table comes from immunoSEQ multiplex PCR, and its TCRdb copy is limited to in-frame clones, with some not included. The sample lists some 80,000 clones, roughly 81% occurring once. The sequencing input was peripheral blood. These receptors were collected from a man aged 55 to 70 with COVID-19, enrolled during active disease. The CDR3 runs from the conserved cysteine through the conserved F or W. The D gene is left open where the match is weak. Size values are once, few and many counts, or a class for expanded clones, and some rows have none.

v_call: TRBV12-3/TRBV12-4
j_call: TRBJ2-7
clone_size: few
d_call: TRBD2
cdr3_aa: CASSEGGPHEQYF
cdr3_nt: TGTGCCAGCAGCGAGGGAGGGCCCCACGAGCAGTACTTC

v_call: TRBV9
j_call: TRBJ1-3
clone_size: NA
d_call: TRBD1
cdr3_aa: CASSAGQDSGNTIYF
cdr3_nt: TGTGCCAGCAGCGCCGGACAGGATTCTGGAAACACCATATATTTT

v_call: TRBV7-9
j_call: TRBJ2-1
clone_size: few
d_call: TRBD1
cdr3_aa: CASSSGQGKQFF
cdr3_nt: TGTGCCAGCAGCTCCGGACAGGGGAAGCAGTTCTTC

v_call: TRBV20-1
j_call: TRBJ2-2
clone_size: NA
d_call: NA
cdr3_aa: CSASESSGTFTGELFF
cdr3_nt: TGCAGTGCTAGTGAAAGTTCAGGAACTTTTACCGGGGAGCTGTTTTTT

v_call: TRBV5-5
j_call: TRBJ1-4
clone_size: once
d_call: NA
cdr3_aa: CASSPRQVDEKLFF
cdr3_nt: TGTGCCAGCAGCCCCAGGCAGGTGGATGAAAAACTGTTTTTT

v_call: TRBV7-9
j_call: TRBJ2-3
clone_size: NA
d_call: TRBD1
cdr3_aa: CASSLGTGTTDTQYF
cdr3_nt: TGTGCCAGCAGCTTAGGGACAGGGACCACAGATACGCAGTATTTT

v_call: TRBV28
j_call: TRBJ1-1
clone_size: NA
d_call: NA
cdr3_aa: CASSLRSSTNTEAFF
cdr3_nt: TGTGCCAGCAGTTTAAGATCAAGCACGAACACTGAAGCTTTCTTT

v_call: TRBV6-5
j_call: TRBJ1-1
clone_size: NA
d_call: TRBD1
cdr3_aa: CASRNRGLGTEAFF
cdr3_nt: TGTGCCAGCAGGAACAGGGGGCTTGGCACTGAAGCTTTCTTT

v_call: TRBV24-1
j_call: TRBJ2-1
clone_size: NA
d_call: TRBD2
cdr3_aa: CATSDWGGLAGYNEQFF
cdr3_nt: TGTGCCACCAGTGACTGGGGCGGACTAGCGGGGTACAATGAGCAGTTCTTC

v_call: TRBV6-6
j_call: TRBJ1-2
clone_size: NA
d_call: NA
cdr3_aa: CASRTDANYGYTF
cdr3_nt: TGTGCCAGCCGGACAGATGCTAACTATGGCTACACCTTC

v_call: TRBV27
j_call: TRBJ1-5
clone_size: NA
d_call: NA
cdr3_aa: CASGSAGGNQPQHF
cdr3_nt: TGTGCCAGCGGGTCCGCCGGGGGCAATCAGCCCCAGCATTTT

v_call: TRBV6-5
j_call: TRBJ2-3
clone_size: once
d_call: NA
cdr3_aa: CASRDYPALDTQYF
cdr3_nt: TGTGCCAGCAGGGACTACCCAGCCCTAGATACGCAGTATTTT

v_call: TRBV15
j_call: TRBJ1-2
clone_size: NA
d_call: TRBD1
cdr3_aa: CATSKQGAQGGYTF
cdr3_nt: TGTGCCACCAGCAAACAGGGGGCGCAGGGTGGCTACACCTTC

v_call: TRBV6-1
j_call: TRBJ1-2
clone_size: NA
d_call: TRBD1
cdr3_aa: CASSEAYGGTGGYGYTF
cdr3_nt: TGTGCCAGCAGTGAAGCTTACGGCGGGACAGGGGGCTATGGCTACACCTTC

v_call: TRBV7-2
j_call: TRBJ2-1
clone_size: NA
d_call: TRBD2
cdr3_aa: CASSSLGSGNNEQFF
cdr3_nt: TGTGCCAGCAGCTCCCTCGGTAGCGGGAACAATGAGCAGTTCTTC

v_call: TRBV3-1/TRBV3-2
j_call: TRBJ1-4
clone_size: NA
d_call: NA
cdr3_aa: CASSATVLANEKLFF
cdr3_nt: TGTGCCAGCAGCGCGACAGTTTTGGCTAATGAAAAACTGTTTTTT

v_call: TRBV3-1/TRBV3-2
j_call: TRBJ2-5
clone_size: few
d_call: TRBD1
cdr3_aa: CASSQDSGTGGKETQYF
cdr3_nt: TGTGCCAGCAGCCAAGACTCCGGGACAGGGGGAAAAGAGACCCAGTACTTC

v_call: TRBV9
j_call: TRBJ2-1
clone_size: NA
d_call: NA
cdr3_aa: CATPQNPREKFF
cdr3_nt: TGTGCCACGCCTCAAAACCCAAGAGAGAAGTTCTTC

v_call: TRBV18
j_call: TRBJ1-4
clone_size: few
d_call: TRBD1
cdr3_aa: CASSPIGQGSVGEKLFF
cdr3_nt: TGTGCCAGCTCACCGATAGGACAGGGTTCAGTGGGAGAAAAACTGTTTTTT

v_call: TRBV5-1
j_call: TRBJ1-1
clone_size: NA
d_call: NA
cdr3_aa: CASSLVAGTEAFF
cdr3_nt: TGCGCCAGCAGCTTGGTGGCGGGCACTGAAGCTTTCTTT

v_call: TRBV7-6
j_call: TRBJ2-1
clone_size: NA
d_call: TRBD2
cdr3_aa: CASSSSSSGGYNEQFF
cdr3_nt: TGTGCCAGCAGCTCCTCATCTAGCGGGGGCTACAATGAGCAGTTCTTC

v_call: TRBV3-1/TRBV3-2
j_call: TRBJ2-7
clone_size: NA
d_call: NA
cdr3_aa: CASSQGGGGRTEQYF
cdr3_nt: TGTGCCAGCAGCCAAGGGGGGGGCGGGAGAACTGAGCAGTACTTC

v_call: TRBV28
j_call: TRBJ1-1
clone_size: few
d_call: TRBD1
cdr3_aa: CASSLVSRGLTEAFF
cdr3_nt: TGTGCCAGCAGTTTAGTTAGCAGGGGGCTAACTGAAGCTTTCTTT

v_call: TRBV24-1
j_call: TRBJ2-1
clone_size: NA
d_call: TRBD2
cdr3_aa: CATSWGGNEQFF
cdr3_nt: TGTGCCACCAGCTGGGGGGGGAATGAGCAGTTCTTC

v_call: TRBV7-9
j_call: TRBJ2-7
clone_size: NA
d_call: TRBD2
cdr3_aa: CASSLGAGEAREQYF
cdr3_nt: TGTGCCAGCAGCTTAGGTGCGGGAGAGGCGCGTGAGCAGTACTTC

v_call: TRBV5-1
j_call: TRBJ2-2
clone_size: NA
d_call: TRBD1
cdr3_aa: CATGTGTANTGELFF
cdr3_nt: TGCGCCACCGGGACAGGGACCGCGAACACCGGGGAGCTGTTTTTT

v_call: TRBV5-1
j_call: TRBJ2-7
clone_size: NA
d_call: NA
cdr3_aa: CASRLNSYEQYF
cdr3_nt: TGCGCCAGCAGACTTAACTCCTACGAGCAGTACTTC

v_call: TRBV18
j_call: TRBJ2-2
clone_size: NA
d_call: NA
cdr3_aa: CASSPRSSVEGTGELFF
cdr3_nt: TGTGCCAGCTCACCACGGTCTAGCGTAGAAGGCACCGGGGAGCTGTTTTTT

v_call: TRBV2
j_call: TRBJ1-1
clone_size: NA
d_call: TRBD1
cdr3_aa: CASSTGQGITEAFF
cdr3_nt: TGTGCCAGCAGTACCGGACAGGGGATCACTGAAGCTTTCTTT

v_call: TRBV2
j_call: TRBJ1-5
clone_size: NA
d_call: NA
cdr3_aa: CASTRGAGYNQPQHF
cdr3_nt: TGTGCCAGCACCAGGGGCGCAGGCTACAATCAGCCCCAGCATTTT

v_call: TRBV24-1
j_call: TRBJ1-2
clone_size: NA
d_call: NA
cdr3_aa: CATSVTGYYGYTF
cdr3_nt: TGTGCCACCAGTGTAACAGGGTACTATGGCTACACCTTC

v_call: TRBV24-1
j_call: TRBJ2-3
clone_size: NA
d_call: NA
cdr3_aa: CATSDWGVGGSTDTQYF
cdr3_nt: TGTGCCACCAGTGATTGGGGCGTGGGGGGATCCACAGATACGCAGTATTTT

v_call: TRBV11-3
j_call: TRBJ2-2
clone_size: NA
d_call: TRBD2
cdr3_aa: CASSQAGLAGGNTGELFF
cdr3_nt: TGTGCCAGCAGCCAGGCCGGACTAGCGGGGGGAAACACCGGGGAGCTGTTTTTT

v_call: TRBV11-2
j_call: TRBJ2-1
clone_size: NA
d_call: TRBD2
cdr3_aa: CASSFLSGNNEQFF
cdr3_nt: TGTGCCAGCAGCTTCCTTAGCGGGAACAATGAGCAGTTCTTC

v_call: TRBV5-4
j_call: TRBJ1-4
clone_size: NA
d_call: NA
cdr3_aa: CASSSTTDINEKLFF
cdr3_nt: TGTGCCAGCAGCTCGACGACGGACATTAATGAAAAACTGTTTTTT

v_call: TRBV6-5
j_call: TRBJ2-1
clone_size: NA
d_call: TRBD2
cdr3_aa: CASSSLAGGRNEQFF
cdr3_nt: TGTGCCAGCAGTTCCCTAGCGGGAGGGAGGAATGAGCAGTTCTTC

v_call: TRBV4-1
j_call: TRBJ2-5
clone_size: NA
d_call: NA
cdr3_aa: CASSQGIAAQETQYF
cdr3_nt: TGCGCCAGCAGCCAAGGGATAGCGGCCCAAGAGACCCAGTACTTC

v_call: TRBV18
j_call: TRBJ1-1
clone_size: NA
d_call: NA
cdr3_aa: CASSPDYGTGNTEAFF
cdr3_nt: TGTGCCAGCTCACCAGACTACGGAACCGGGAACACTGAAGCTTTCTTT

v_call: TRBV6-2/TRBV6-3
j_call: TRBJ1-5
clone_size: NA
d_call: NA
cdr3_aa: CASSPGSATAKPQHF
cdr3_nt: TGTGCCAGCAGTCCAGGGTCGGCAACAGCCAAGCCCCAGCATTTT

v_call: TRBV12-3/TRBV12-4
j_call: TRBJ1-2
clone_size: NA
d_call: NA
cdr3_aa: CASLQTGGGYTF
cdr3_nt: TGTGCCAGCCTGCAGACAGGCGGCGGCTACACCTTC

v_call: TRBV15
j_call: TRBJ1-2
clone_size: few
d_call: TRBD1
cdr3_aa: CATSSRITGGGYTF
cdr3_nt: TGTGCCACCAGCAGTCGGATAACAGGGGGTGGCTACACCTTC

v_call: TRBV11-2
j_call: TRBJ2-5
clone_size: NA
d_call: TRBD2
cdr3_aa: CASSPRLAGAGQETQYF
cdr3_nt: TGTGCCAGCAGCCCCCGGCTAGCGGGGGCGGGTCAAGAGACCCAGTACTTC

v_call: TRBV6-2/TRBV6-3
j_call: TRBJ2-3
clone_size: once
d_call: TRBD2
cdr3_aa: CASSYSPSGSTDTQYF
cdr3_nt: TGTGCCAGCAGTTACTCACCTAGCGGAAGCACAGATACGCAGTATTTT

v_call: TRBV5-1
j_call: TRBJ1-1
clone_size: once
d_call: NA
cdr3_aa: CASSLHWNTEAFF
cdr3_nt: TGCGCCAGCAGCTTGCATTGGAACACTGAAGCTTTCTTT

v_call: TRBV3-1/TRBV3-2
j_call: TRBJ2-7
clone_size: NA
d_call: NA
cdr3_aa: CASSRRGPSNEQYF
cdr3_nt: TGTGCCAGCAGCCGAAGGGGTCCCAGTAACGAGCAGTACTTC